This T cell receptor beta chain was recovered during a study of T cell repertoires in cytomegalovirus infection. Study details: Well-studied HLA-B-restricted epitopes and recently identified HLA-C-restricted epitopes of CMV were both used in the study. Through public TCR beta signatures, both CMV infection and matching HLA type were indicated. Study results and caveats: Ex vivo, HLA-C-restricted CMV-specific TCR beta clonotypes prevailed over the rest of the response.

Germline V gene data show CDR1 as SEHNR and CDR2 as FQNEAQ (reference sequence). With V trimmed by 5 bases and J by 7 bases, 12 bases remained unmatched. The CDR3 consists of 16 residues. The sample holds a few counts of this clonotype. Its antigen is as yet unknown. TCRdb reanalysed the reads using MiXCR and keeps one entry per CDR3 protein. The sample consists of about 500,000 distinct CDR3 sequences, 33% of them appearing once. The receptor's source is a human donor in good health (CMV status not recorded). Some clones in this sample may be carry-over from other donors' samples. The sequencing used cultured PBMCs, collected from culture after CMV antigen stimulation. The V call is TRBV7-9, the J call TRBJ2-1; 9 nucleotides match TRBD1. CDR3 in amino acids: CASSPPAGQGRNEQFF. CDR3 DNA sequence: TGTGCCAGCAGCCCCCCAGCAGGACAGGGGAGGAATGAGCAGTTCTTC.